This is a list of T cell receptor beta chains from one sample in a study of CD8 T cells in ankylosing spondylitis. TCRdb recomputed calls from the 5' RACE reads with MiXCR, one row per CDR3 protein. In the table there are around 330,000 distinct CDR3 sequences, about 9.9% of which are singletons. Sequenced material: blood, either unsorted or a sorted T cell fraction (not recorded which). The receptors derive from a female donor with ankylosing spondylitis or in good health (not recorded which). Both conserved end residues are part of each CDR3. Fields, in order: J gene, clone size, D gene, V gene, CDR3 protein, CDR3 DNA. A D gene is named only where the DNA matches it firmly. Where a row states a size, it is once, few, many or the class of an expanded clone; other rows omit it.

>TRBJ2-7|many|NA|TRBV30
CAWSVLYGSANEQYF
TGTGCCTGGAGTGTATTATACGGTTCAGCGAACGAGCAGTACTTC
>TRBJ1-1|NA|NA|TRBV7-6
CASSPWLTTTEAFF
TGTGCCAGCAGCCCTTGGCTGACCACCACTGAAGCTTTCTTT
>TRBJ2-1|many|TRBD2|TRBV20-1
CSARGLAGDNEQFF
TGCAGTGCTAGAGGACTAGCGGGAGACAATGAGCAGTTCTTC
>TRBJ2-7|NA|TRBD1|TRBV9
CASSSPGTDYEQYF
TGTGCCAGCAGCTCACCCGGGACAGATTACGAGCAGTACTTC
>TRBJ1-5|NA|NA|TRBV20-1
CSAKGGNSNQPQHF
TGCAGTGCTAAAGGAGGGAATAGCAATCAGCCCCAGCATTTT
>TRBJ2-1|many|NA|TRBV5-1
CASSLQGGREQFF
TGCGCCAGCAGCTTGCAAGGGGGAAGGGAGCAGTTCTTC
>TRBJ1-1|many|NA|TRBV6-5
CASSYGSNTEAFF
TGTGCCAGCAGTTACGGGTCGAACACTGAAGCTTTCTTT
>TRBJ2-1|many|NA|TRBV11-2
CASSHSLGEQFF
TGTGCCAGCAGCCACAGCCTAGGTGAGCAGTTCTTC
>TRBJ1-2|many|NA|TRBV20-1
CSARDLEEWDYGYTF
TGCAGTGCTAGAGATCTGGAAGAATGGGACTATGGCTACACCTTC
>TRBJ1-1|NA|NA|TRBV3-1
CASSSNGANTEAFF
TGTGCCAGCAGTTCGAACGGAGCGAACACTGAAGCTTTCTTT
>TRBJ1-6|many|TRBD1|TRBV4-2
CASSRDRDRANSPLHF
TGTGCCAGCAGCCGCGACCGGGACAGGGCTAATTCACCCCTCCACTTT
>TRBJ2-3|many|NA|TRBV7-9
CASSPQGGTDTQYF
TGTGCCAGCAGCCCCCAGGGAGGAACAGATACGCAGTATTTT
>TRBJ2-7|NA|TRBD2|TRBV7-6
CASSLGLANEQYF
TGTGCCAGCAGTTTGGGACTAGCGAACGAGCAGTACTTC
>TRBJ2-5|many|NA|TRBV5-1
CASRTPTQETQYF
TGCGCCAGCAGAACCCCAACCCAAGAGACCCAGTACTTC
>TRBJ2-1|NA|NA|TRBV28
CASSFFFRQRGKDEQFF
TGTGCCAGCAGTTTCTTTTTTCGCCAACGCGGGAAGGATGAGCAGTTCTTC
>TRBJ2-3|many|TRBD2|TRBV6-5
CASSYRGADTQYF
TGTGCCAGCAGTTACCGGGGGGCAGATACGCAGTATTTT
>TRBJ2-7|many|NA|TRBV20-1
CSARWSSSYEQYF
TGCAGTGCTAGATGGAGCAGCTCCTACGAGCAGTACTTC
>TRBJ1-2|NA|TRBD1|TRBV6-1
CASSADRGNYGYTF
TGTGCCAGCAGTGCGGACAGGGGTAACTATGGCTACACCTTC
>TRBJ2-7|NA|TRBD2|TRBV15
CATSSYTGTREYEQYF
TGTGCCACCAGCAGCTACACCGGGACTAGAGAATACGAGCAGTACTTC
>TRBJ2-3|many|NA|TRBV12-3/TRBV12-4
CASSPRQRGTDTQYF
TGTGCCAGCAGCCCCCGTCAGCGGGGCACAGATACGCAGTATTTT
>TRBJ2-2|many|NA|TRBV5-1
CASRIAGANTGELFF
TGCGCCAGCAGGATCGCGGGGGCTAACACCGGGGAGCTGTTTTTT
>TRBJ2-7|few|TRBD2|TRBV7-9
CASSFSSGYEQYF
TGTGCCAGCAGCTTTTCTAGCGGCTACGAGCAGTACTTC
>TRBJ1-5|many|NA|TRBV29-1
CSVSQGKNQPQHF
TGCAGCGTTTCACAGGGAAAGAATCAGCCCCAGCATTTT
>TRBJ2-1|many|NA|TRBV20-1
CSAAWGDNEQFF
TGCAGTGCTGCGTGGGGGGACAATGAGCAGTTCTTC
>TRBJ1-5|many|NA|TRBV28
CASSGAGSPQPQHF
TGTGCCAGCAGTGGGGCAGGGAGTCCTCAGCCCCAGCATTTT
>TRBJ2-2|few|NA|TRBV5-1
CASTSSWGNTGELFF
TGCGCCAGCACGTCCTCATGGGGGAACACCGGGGAGCTGTTTTTT
>TRBJ2-4|many|TRBD1|TRBV9
CASSVGDRGKNIQYF
TGTGCCAGCAGCGTAGGGGACAGGGGTAAAAACATTCAGTACTTC
>TRBJ2-2|many|TRBD1|TRBV20-1
CSARRQGAGRELFF
TGCAGTGCTAGAAGGCAGGGGGCTGGTCGGGAGCTGTTTTTT
>TRBJ2-3|NA|NA|TRBV28
CASDSGQRRGDTQYF
TGTGCCAGCGACTCGGGCCAAAGAAGGGGGGATACGCAGTATTTT
>TRBJ2-6|many|NA|TRBV4-2
CASSPPVSPNVLTF
TGTGCCAGCAGCCCGCCGGTTTCCCCCAACGTCCTGACTTTC
>TRBJ2-3|few|TRBD2|TRBV2
CASSVGRDYTDTQYF
TGTGCCAGCAGTGTCGGAAGGGACTACACAGATACGCAGTATTTT
>TRBJ2-2|many|TRBD2|TRBV3-1
CASSRVTSGANTGELFF
TGTGCCAGCAGCCGAGTCACTAGCGGGGCGAACACCGGGGAGCTGTTTTTT
>TRBJ2-3|many|NA|TRBV7-2
CASSLDRYRTQYF
TGTGCCAGCAGCTTAGATAGGTACCGTACGCAGTATTTT
>TRBJ2-4|few|TRBD2|TRBV20-1
CSARGGAGRTSGRTFPAFIQYF
TGCAGTGCTAGGGGGGGAGCAGGACGGACTAGCGGGAGGACTTTCCCCGCCTTCATTCAGTACTTC
>TRBJ2-2|many|NA|TRBV5-5
CASSLDSYTGELFF
TGTGCCAGCAGCTTGGACAGTTACACCGGGGAGCTGTTTTTT
>TRBJ1-2|NA|NA|TRBV7-3
CASSADSLYGYTF
TGTGCCAGCAGCGCGGACAGCCTCTATGGCTACACCTTC
>TRBJ1-1|NA|NA|TRBV10-1
CASSPDPTGTEAFF
TGCGCCAGCAGTCCCGATCCGACCGGCACTGAAGCTTTCTTT
>TRBJ2-3|once|TRBD2|TRBV30
CAWSFGRSGRITDTQYF
TGTGCCTGGAGTTTCGGGCGGAGCGGGAGGATTACAGATACGCAGTATTTT
>TRBJ2-2|NA|NA|TRBV30
CARGPNTGELFF
TGTGCCAGGGGACCTAACACCGGGGAGCTGTTTTTT